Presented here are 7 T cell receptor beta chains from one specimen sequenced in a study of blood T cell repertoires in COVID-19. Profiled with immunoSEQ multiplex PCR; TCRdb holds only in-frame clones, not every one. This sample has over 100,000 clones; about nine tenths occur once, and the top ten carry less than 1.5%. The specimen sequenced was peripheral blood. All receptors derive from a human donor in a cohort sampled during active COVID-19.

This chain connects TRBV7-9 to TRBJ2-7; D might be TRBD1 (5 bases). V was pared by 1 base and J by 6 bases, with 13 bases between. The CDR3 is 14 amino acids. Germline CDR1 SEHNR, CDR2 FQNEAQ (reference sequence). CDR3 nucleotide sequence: TGTGCCAGCAGCTTAGTTACAGGAGAGAGCGAGCAGTACTTC. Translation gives CASSLVTGESEQYF.

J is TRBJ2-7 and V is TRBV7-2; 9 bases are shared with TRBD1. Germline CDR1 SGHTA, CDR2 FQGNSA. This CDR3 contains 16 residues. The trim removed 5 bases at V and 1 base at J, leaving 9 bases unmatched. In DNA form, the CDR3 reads TGTGCCAGCAGCAAAAGGCCCGGGACAGGGTCCTACGAGCAGTACTTC. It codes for CASSKRPGTGSYEQYF.

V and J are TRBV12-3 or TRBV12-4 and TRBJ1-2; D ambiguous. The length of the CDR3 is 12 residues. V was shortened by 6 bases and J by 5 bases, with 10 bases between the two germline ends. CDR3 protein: CASSLVGYGYTF. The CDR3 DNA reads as TGTGCCAGCAGCCTAGTTGGGTATGGCTACACCTTC.

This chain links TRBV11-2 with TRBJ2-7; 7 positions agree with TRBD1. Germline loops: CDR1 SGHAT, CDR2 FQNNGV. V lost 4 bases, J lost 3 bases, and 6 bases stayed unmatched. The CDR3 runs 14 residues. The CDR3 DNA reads TGTGCCAGCAGCTCGATGACAGGGAGCTACGAGCAGTACTTC. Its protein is CASSSMTGSYEQYF.

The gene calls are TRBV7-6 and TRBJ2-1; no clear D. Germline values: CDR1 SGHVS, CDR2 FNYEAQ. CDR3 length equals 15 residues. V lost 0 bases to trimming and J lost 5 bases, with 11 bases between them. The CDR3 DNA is TGTGCCAGCAGCTTAGCGGCTAGACGAGACAATGAGCAGTTCTTC. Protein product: CASSLAARRDNEQFF.

The CDR3 is CASSHGVWGQNYTDTQYF. The CDR3 region has the DNA TGTGCCAGCAGCCACGGGGTTTGGGGACAAAACTACACAGATACGCAGTATTTT. This chain links TRBV3-1 (or the pseudogene TRBV3-2) with TRBJ2-3, with D possibly being TRBD1 (6 bases). The germline CDR1 and CDR2 sequences are LGHDT and YNNKEL (reference sequence). CDR3 length: 18 residues. Trimming removed 3 bases at V and 2 bases at J, with 21 bases between.

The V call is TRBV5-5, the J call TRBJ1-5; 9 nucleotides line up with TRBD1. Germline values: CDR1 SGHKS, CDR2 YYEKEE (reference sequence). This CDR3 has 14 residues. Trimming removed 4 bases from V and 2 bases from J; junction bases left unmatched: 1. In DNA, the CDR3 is TGTGCCAGCAGCCGGACAGGGGGCAATCAGCCCCAGCATTTT. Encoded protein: CASSRTGGNQPQHF.